The 16 T cell receptor beta chains below were found in one sample sequenced in a study of cytomegalovirus exposure and HLA in healthy donors. PCR primers comprised 60 Vbeta and 13 Jbeta primers. The repertoire was sequenced with immunoSEQ multiplex PCR; TCRdb's copy has only in-frame clones and lacks some. The sample lists some 150,000 clones; about 83% were seen once. Sequencing was performed on PBMCs. These receptors were taken from a woman aged 25 to 39 in good health and CMV-seronegative.

V and J are TRBV19 and TRBJ2-3; D is possibly TRBD1 (8 bases). This CDR3 is built from 15 residues. From germline, CDR1 is LNHDA and CDR2 SQIVND (reference sequence). V was pared by 7 bases and J by 3 bases, with 17 bases between. The CDR3: CASTYTGGGTDTQYF. DNA of the CDR3: TGTGCCAGTACCTATACAGGGGGGGGGACAGATACGCAGTATTTT.

The table lists this clone with a few counts. The chain is built from TRBV30 and TRBJ1-1; a weak D match, TRBD1 (5 bases). This CDR3 comprises 16 residues. The germline CDR1 and CDR2 sequences are GTSNPN and SVGIG (reference sequence). Trimming removed 3 bases at V and 5 bases at J, with 22 bases between. The CDR3 region has the DNA TGTGCCTGGAGGGCCCCGAGTGGGGCAGGGAGGACTGAAGCTTTCTTT. It translates to CAWRAPSGAGRTEAFF.

V gene TRBV29-1 combines with J gene TRBJ1-1; 7 nucleotides align to TRBD1. J was trimmed by 6 bases and V by 7 bases; bases with no gene match: 5. Germline V gives CDR1 SQVTM, CDR2 ANQGSEA. CDR3 length: 11 residues. CDR3 nucleotide sequence: TGCAGCGATCAGGGGGTGGCTGAAGCTTTCTTT. Translation gives CSDQGVAEAFF. The whole variable domain, remainder taken from reference TRBV29-1 and TRBJ1-1, is SAVISQKPSRDICQRGTSLTIQCQVDSQVTMMFWYRQQPGQSLTLIATANQGSEATYESGFVIDKFPISRPNLTFSTLTVSNMSPEDSSIYLCSDQGVAEAFFGQGTRLTVV.

Comments on this clone: The same CDR3 can be traced to other DNA sequences in this sample. V gene TRBV7-9 combines with J gene TRBJ2-1; 9 positions match TRBD2. V was pared by 3 bases and J by 8 bases, with 17 bases of the junction left unmatched. Germline V gene lookup returns CDR1 SEHNR and CDR2 FQNEAQ (reference sequence). The CDR3 is 18 residues long. CDR3 loop: CASSFLAGPSLGGDEQFF. The CDR3 region has the DNA TGTGCCAGCAGCTTCCTAGCGGGGCCTTCTTTGGGTGGCGATGAGCAGTTCTTC.

The chain has TRBV10-1 and TRBJ2-7; 8 positions agree with TRBD1. Losses at the gene ends were 2 bases for V and 4 bases for J; bases not matched to a gene: 1. CDR1 WNHNN and CDR2 SYGVQD come from the germline V gene (reference sequence). The CDR3 is made up of 13 amino acids. The CDR3 spells CASSEQGAYEQYF. CDR3 nucleotide sequence: TGCGCCAGCAGTGAGCAGGGGGCTTACGAGCAGTACTTC.

V usage is TRBV12-5 and J usage is TRBJ2-3; TRBD1 is a possible D gene (6 bases). CDR1 LGHNT and CDR2 FRNRAP come from the germline V gene. Trimming shortened V by 6 bases and J by 4 bases, and 32 bases separated the two germline ends. This CDR3 spans 20 amino acids. The CDR3 spells CASGPADRIGWTKSPDTQYF. The CDR3 DNA follows: TGTGCTAGTGGCCCTGCAGACAGGATAGGTTGGACAAAAAGCCCAGATACGCAGTATTTT.

The chain recombines TRBV9 with TRBJ1-1, with no clear D. With 4 bases removed from V and 6 bases from J, the gap between germline ends came to 13 bases. The germline V gene has CDR1 SGDLS and CDR2 YYNGEE. The CDR3 totals 13 residues. CDR3 DNA sequence: TGTGCCAGCAGCCCCCCACTCCTCCCTGAAGCTTTCTTT. This encodes CASSPPLLPEAFF. Complete variable domain (other parts from reference TRBV9 and TRBJ1-1): DSGVTQTPKHLITATGQRVTLRCSPRSGDLSVYWYQQSLDQGLQFLIQYYNGEERAKGNILERFSAQQFPDLHSELNLSSLELGDSALYFCASSPPLLPEAFFGQGTRLTVV.

V gene TRBV10-1 combines with J gene TRBJ2-7, with TRBD1 as a possible D gene (6 bases). V gave up 0 bases and J gave up 3 bases, with 24 bases separating them. The CDR3 has 19 amino acids. Germline V gene sequence: CDR1 WNHNN, CDR2 SYGVQD (reference sequence). The CDR3 DNA reads as TGCGCCAGCAGTGAGTCGATTTTTATCGCAGGGGTCGTAAACTACGAGCAGTACTTC. The encoded protein is CASSESIFIAGVVNYEQYF.

The chain uses TRBV7-8 and TRBJ2-5; D is possibly TRBD2 (7 bases). CDR3 length equals 15 residues. Trimming cost V 6 bases and J 5 bases, with 19 bases left between them. The V gene's germline CDR1 is SGHVS and CDR2 FQNEAQ. CDR3 sequence reads: CASRAPGGRFETQYF. The CDR3 DNA sequence: TGTGCCAGCAGAGCCCCCGGGGGGCGCTTTGAGACCCAGTACTTC.

The V and J genes are TRBV27 and TRBJ2-3; TRBD1 matches 8 bases. In germline, CDR1 is MNHEY, CDR2 SMNVEV (reference sequence). The trim removed 1 base at V and 5 bases at J, leaving 2 bases unmatched. The CDR3 contains 14 residues. The CDR3 region is CASSLYRGIDTQYF. DNA for the CDR3: TGTGCCAGCAGTTTATACAGGGGGATAGATACGCAGTATTTT.

V and J are TRBV28 and TRBJ1-5, with D possibly matching TRBD1 (5 bases). Germline-derived CDR1 and CDR2 are MDHEN and SYDVKM. The length of the CDR3 is 15 residues. Trimming removed 7 bases from V and 3 bases from J, with 16 bases in between. The CDR3 reads CASTPGGTLNQPQHF. The CDR3 DNA reads TGTGCCAGCACGCCGGGGGGGACCCTCAATCAGCCCCAGCATTTT. Combining the CDR3 with reference TRBV28 and TRBJ1-5 gives the whole variable domain DVKVTQSSRYLVKRTGEKVFLECVQDMDHENMFWYRQDPGLGLRLIYFSYDVKMKEKGDIPEGYSVSREKKERFSLILESASTNQTSMYLCASTPGGTLNQPQHFGDGTRLSIL.

V and J are TRBV5-6 and TRBJ2-5; a weak D match, TRBD2 (6 bases). CDR1 is SGHDT and CDR2 is YYEEEE in the germline V gene. CDR3 length equals 13 residues. The germline V and J ends were trimmed by 0 bases and 9 bases, with 12 bases remaining between them. CDR3 nucleotide sequence: TGTGCCAGCAGCTTGGCGGGGCCGGGGGCCCAGTACTTC. Protein: CASSLAGPGAQYF.

This chain links TRBV4-3 with TRBJ2-2, with 7 bases that match TRBD1. Germline values: CDR1 LGHNA, CDR2 YSLEER. The CDR3 loop spans 17 amino acids. Trimming removed 1 base from V and 1 base from J; junction bases left unmatched: 6. CDR3 residues: CASSQALGQLNTGELFF. The DNA of the CDR3 is TGCGCCAGCAGCCAAGCCTTGGGACAGCTGAACACCGGGGAGCTGTTTTTT.

The V gene is TRBV11-2, the J gene TRBJ2-5; 9 nucleotides match TRBD1. With the DNA end fitting TRBJ2-7 better, the J assignment may be wrong. The CDR3 runs to 15 residues. The germline V gene encodes CDR1 SGHAT and CDR2 FQNNGV. The CDR3 coding sequence is TGTGCCAGCAGCTCAGGGACAGGGATCTTCTACGAGCAGTACTTC. Encoded protein: CASSSGTGIFYEQYF.

This rearrangement joins TRBV7-2 to TRBJ1-2, with TRBD1 as a possible D gene (5 bases). The CDR3 covers 16 residues. V gave up 1 base and J gave up 7 bases, with 19 bases separating them. Germline CDR1 is SGHTA and CDR2 is FQGNSA. The CDR3 nucleotides read TGTGCCAGCAGCTTAGATGCAGGCATCCGAAGGGGTGGCTACACCTTC. This codes for CASSLDAGIRRGGYTF.

The CDR3 DNA follows: TGTGCCAGCAGCTTGAGGCAGTCCGATAATGAAAAACTGTTTTTT. Translated: CASSLRQSDNEKLFF. The chain joins TRBV7-6 to TRBJ1-4; D ambiguous. Germline V gene lookup returns CDR1 SGHVS and CDR2 FNYEAQ. V lost 3 bases to trimming and J lost 4 bases, with 12 bases between them. This CDR3 comprises 15 residues.